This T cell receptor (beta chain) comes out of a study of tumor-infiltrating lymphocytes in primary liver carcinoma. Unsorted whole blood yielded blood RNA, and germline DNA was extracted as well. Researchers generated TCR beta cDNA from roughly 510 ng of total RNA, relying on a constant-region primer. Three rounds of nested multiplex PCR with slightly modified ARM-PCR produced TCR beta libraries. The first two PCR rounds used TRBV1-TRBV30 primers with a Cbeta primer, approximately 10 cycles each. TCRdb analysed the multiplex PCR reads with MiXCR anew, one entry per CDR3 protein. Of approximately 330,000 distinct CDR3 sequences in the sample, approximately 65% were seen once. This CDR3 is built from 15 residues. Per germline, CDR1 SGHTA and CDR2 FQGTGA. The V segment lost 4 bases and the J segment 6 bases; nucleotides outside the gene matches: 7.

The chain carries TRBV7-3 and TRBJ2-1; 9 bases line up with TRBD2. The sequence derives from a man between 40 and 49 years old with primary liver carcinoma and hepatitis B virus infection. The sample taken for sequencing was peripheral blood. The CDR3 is CASSSYSGSANEQFF. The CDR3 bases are TGTGCCAGCAGCTCCTATAGCGGGAGTGCCAATGAGCAGTTCTTC.